This passage covers 30 T cell receptor beta chains from one sample sequenced in a study of blood T cell repertoires in COVID-19. Assay used: immunoSEQ multiplex PCR; TCRdb lists only in-frame clones, some missing. The sample includes approximately 150,000 clones, around 83% of them seen just once. Material: peripheral blood. These receptors originate from a woman between 50 and 59 years old in a cohort sampled during active or convalescent COVID-19.

This chain joins TRBV7-3 and TRBJ2-2; 8 nucleotides agree with TRBD2. The V segment lost 1 base and the J segment 4 bases; nucleotides outside the gene matches: 2. The CDR3 spans 15 residues. The V gene's germline CDR1 is SGHTA and CDR2 FQGTGA. CDR3 nucleotide sequence: TGTGCCAGCAGCTTAAGCGGGGGGTCCACCGGGGAGCTGTTTTTT. Amino acids: CASSLSGGSTGELFF.

The J gene is TRBJ2-7, the V gene TRBV7-2; the match to TRBD2 covers 12 bases. Germline V gives CDR1 SGHTA, CDR2 FQGNSA. CDR3 length equals 15 residues. Trimming at V came to 5 bases and at J to 4 bases, leaving 6 bases not matched to a gene. The DNA for the CDR3 is TGTGCCAGCAGCCAAGGACTAGCGGGGCTTTACGAGCAGTACTTC. It specifies CASSQGLAGLYEQYF.

J is TRBJ1-4 and V is TRBV29-1; D ambiguous. The CDR3 has 15 residues. CDR1 SQVTM and CDR2 ANQGSEA come from the germline V gene. V lost 4 bases and J lost 2, with 14 bases in between. The CDR3 nucleotides read TGCAGCGTTGCTCAACGGGAGAGGACTAATGAAAAACTGTTTTTT. This codes for CSVAQRERTNEKLFF.

The CDR3: CASSARLAGTDTQYF. The DNA of the CDR3 is TGTGCCAGCAGCGCTCGACTAGCCGGCACAGATACGCAGTATTTT. V usage is TRBV7-3 and J usage is TRBJ2-3, with 7 bases identical to TRBD2. The V gene's germline CDR1 is SGHTA and CDR2 FQGTGA. The length of the CDR3 is 15 residues. V dropped 5 bases and J dropped 1; count of bases not matched to a gene: 6.

The chain is built from TRBV23-1 and TRBJ2-3, with 10 bases lining up with TRBD2. TRBV23-1 is noted as an ORF with a role that remains uncertain. The CDR3 has 19 amino acids. With 3 bases clipped from V and 2 bases from J, the junction kept 14 bases outside the gene matches. The DNA for the CDR3 is TGCGCCAGCAGTCAGCATCCTAGCGGGGGCCCTCCTTACACAGATACGCAGTATTTT. Translated, it gives CASSQHPSGGPPYTDTQYF.

This clone was seen a few times. The J gene is TRBJ1-6, the V gene TRBV5-1; TRBD1 matches 8 bases. CDR3 length equals 16 residues. Per germline, CDR1 SGHRS and CDR2 YFSETQ. V lost 2 bases and J lost 9; bases outside the gene matches: 10. CDR3 protein: CASSFPDRGTSSPLHF. The CDR3 DNA is TGCGCCAGCAGCTTCCCTGACAGGGGTACGAGTTCACCCCTCCACTTT.

This sequence joins TRBV9 and TRBJ1-2, with D perhaps TRBD1 (6 bases). This CDR3 spans 14 amino acids. Looked up from germline, CDR1 is SGDLS and CDR2 is YYNGEE. Trimming stripped 0 bases from V and 6 bases from J, with 12 bases between. This CDR3 is CASSVVGGPDGYTF. CDR3 DNA sequence: TGTGCCAGCAGCGTAGTCGGGGGGCCAGATGGCTACACCTTC.

The chain couples TRBV2 to TRBJ1-1, with no clear D. The CDR3 sequence is 11 residues long. Per the germline V gene, CDR1 is SNHLY and CDR2 is FYNNEI. The V end was cut by 7 bases, the J end by 3 bases, with 6 bases between. The CDR3 coding sequence is TGTGCCAGCAACAGATACACTGAAGCTTTCTTT. Protein: CASNRYTEAFF.

The V call is TRBV4-3, the J call TRBJ2-5; TRBD2 aligns across 12 bases. Trimming took 0 bases from V and 4 from J; bases not matched to a gene: 3. The germline V gene has CDR1 LGHNA and CDR2 YSLEER. The CDR3 has 16 residues. For the CDR3, the DNA is TGCGCCAGCAGCCAAGATCCTAGCGGGGGGGCAGAGACCCAGTACTTC. Its translation is CASSQDPSGGAETQYF.

This chain connects TRBV5-1 to TRBJ2-5; 7 nucleotides agree with TRBD1. V lost 4 bases and J lost 7; bases outside the gene matches: 10. In germline, CDR1 is SGHRS, CDR2 YFSETQ. The CDR3 is 14 amino acids. The CDR3 protein is CASSPTDRWGTQYF. The DNA for the CDR3 is TGCGCCAGCAGCCCAACGGACAGGTGGGGGACCCAGTACTTC.

The J gene is TRBJ2-1, the V gene TRBV29-1; TRBD1 matches 8 bases. CDR1 is SQVTM, CDR2 ANQGSEA, per germline. This CDR3 region has 11 residues. V gave up 4 bases and J gave up 9 bases; unmatched junction bases: 2. The CDR3 here is CSVGQGFEQFF. The CDR3 bases are TGCAGCGTTGGACAGGGGTTTGAGCAGTTCTTC.

This clone was counted between two and nine times. V gene TRBV6-5 combines with J gene TRBJ1-4, with unresolved D. The V end was cut by 0 bases, the J end by 6 bases, with 14 bases between. The germline V gene has CDR1 MNHEY and CDR2 SVGAGI. CDR3 size: 16 residues. CDR3 loop: CASSYSDQAGYEKLFF. The CDR3, as DNA: TGTGCCAGCAGTTACTCGGACCAGGCGGGTTATGAAAAACTGTTTTTT.

This clone has more than one count but fewer than ten. J is TRBJ1-4 and V is TRBV4-2, with 12 bases fitting TRBD1. The V gene's germline CDR1 is LGHNA and CDR2 YNFKEQ. The CDR3 runs to 16 residues. J lost 8 bases, V lost 2 bases, and 6 bases had no gene match. CDR3 residues: CASSQRDRGLREKLFF. The CDR3 DNA is TGTGCCAGCAGCCAACGGGACAGGGGGCTTAGGGAAAAACTGTTTTTT.

The rearrangement links TRBV24-1 to TRBJ2-7; D perhaps matches TRBD2 (5 bases). V was pared by 5 bases and J by 1 base, with 20 bases between. The CDR3 has 17 residues. Looked up from germline, CDR1 is KGHDR and CDR2 is SFDVKD. The CDR3 region is CATSATVSLTGSYEQYF. As DNA, the CDR3 is TGTGCCACCAGTGCTACGGTTTCGTTAACGGGATCCTACGAGCAGTACTTC.

The V and J genes are TRBV6-5 and TRBJ2-3; 7 nucleotides line up with TRBD2. Trimming removed 8 bases from V and 7 bases from J; junction bases left unmatched: 3. CDR3 size: 11 residues. Germline V CDR1 and CDR2: MNHEY, SVGAGI. This CDR3 is CASGGGNTQYF. CDR3 in DNA: TGTGCCAGCGGGGGGGGGAATACGCAGTATTTT.

The chain carries TRBV6-5 and TRBJ2-7, with TRBD1 matching 8 bases. Germline loops: CDR1 MNHEY, CDR2 SVGAGI. There are 16 residues in the CDR3. V lost 0 bases and J lost 1; bases outside the gene matches: 5. CDR3 loop: CASSYSRGLRSYEQYF. CDR3 coding DNA: TGTGCCAGCAGTTACTCCAGGGGGCTGAGATCCTACGAGCAGTACTTC.

The genes are TRBV14 and TRBJ2-5; TRBD1 aligns across 8 bases. The CDR3 runs to 15 residues. Germline lookup yields CDR1 SGHDN and CDR2 FVKESK. The V segment lost 0 bases and the J segment 7 bases; nucleotides outside the gene matches: 7. CDR3 region: CASSQDHRGLGTQYF. CDR3 nucleotides: TGTGCCAGCAGCCAAGATCACAGGGGGTTGGGGACCCAGTACTTC.

The gene calls are TRBV5-1 and TRBJ2-5; possible D gene TRBD1, 6 bases. The CDR3 sequence is 14 residues long. Trimming took off 2 bases at V and 3 bases at J, with 11 bases between the two ends. Germline values: CDR1 SGHRS, CDR2 YFSETQ. This chain's CDR3 is CASSFQGLKETQYF. In DNA form, the CDR3 reads TGCGCCAGCAGCTTCCAGGGGCTTAAAGAGACCCAGTACTTC. Variable domain in full (rest from reference TRBV5-1 and TRBJ2-5): KAGVTQTPRYLIKTRGQQVTLSCSPISGHRSVSWYQQTPGQGLQFLFEYFSETQRNKGNFPGRFSGRQFSNSRSEMNVSTLELGDSALYLCASSFQGLKETQYFGPGTRLLVL.

This chain links TRBV28 with TRBJ1-5, with 7 bases fitting TRBD1. Losses at the gene ends were 3 bases for V and 5 bases for J; bases not matched to a gene: 7. The CDR3 is 15 amino acids. CDR1 is MDHEN, CDR2 SYDVKM, per germline. CDR3 coding DNA: TGTGCCAGCAGTTTTCCGGGACAGCGCGATCAGCCCCAGCATTTT. Residues: CASSFPGQRDQPQHF.

The V and J genes are TRBV5-4 and TRBJ2-1; TRBD1 matches 9 bases. The CDR3 has 17 amino acids. With 1 base clipped from V and 0 bases from J, the junction kept 5 bases outside the gene matches. Per the germline V gene, CDR1 is SGHNT and CDR2 is YYREEE (reference sequence). The CDR3 here is CASSLLQGAVSYNEQFF. CDR3 nucleotide sequence: TGTGCCAGCAGCTTGCTACAGGGGGCAGTCTCCTACAATGAGCAGTTCTTC.

The chain has TRBV5-4 and TRBJ2-1; 7 bases line up with TRBD2. CDR1 is SGHNT, CDR2 YYREEE, per germline (reference sequence). The CDR3 is 13 residues long. J was trimmed by 9 bases and V by 4 bases; bases with no gene match: 7. The CDR3 sequence is CASSGGDYSEQFF. The DNA of the CDR3 is TGTGCCAGCAGCGGGGGGGACTACTCTGAGCAGTTCTTC.

This clone was seen once. The chain links TRBV14 to TRBJ1-4; possibly TRBD1 for D (5 bases). Germline assignment: CDR1 SGHDN and CDR2 FVKESK. The CDR3 spans 15 residues. With 4 bases removed from V and 8 bases from J, the gap between germline ends came to 17 bases. The CDR3 nucleotides are TGTGCCAGCAGCCCGATCGGGGGGACCCAAGAAAAACTGTTTTTT. Protein sequence: CASSPIGGTQEKLFF.

The chain couples TRBV11-2 to TRBJ1-5; D remains ambiguous. The V and J ends lost 3 bases and 1 base respectively, with 10 bases between them. Germline lookup yields CDR1 SGHAT and CDR2 FQNNGV. The CDR3 covers 15 residues. CDR3 in DNA: TGTGCCAGCAGCTTGAGGGCCGACAGCAATCAGCCCCAGCATTTT. The encoded protein is CASSLRADSNQPQHF.

This clone was observed once. At one of its ends the junction is not consistent with the germline gene, which may arise from a read error. The rearrangement links TRBV7-8 to TRBJ2-1, with a weak D call TRBD1 (6 bases). In germline, CDR1 is SGHVS, CDR2 FQNEAQ. The CDR3 extends over 15 amino acids. The CDR3 region is CASTLGQYRSNEQFF. CDR3 DNA: TGTGCCAGCACCTTAGGACAGTATAGGAGCAATGAGCAGTTCTTC.

The V call is TRBV6-5, the J call TRBJ1-5; tentative D call: TRBD1 (5 bases). This CDR3 has 16 amino acids. From germline, CDR1 is MNHEY and CDR2 SVGAGI. V lost 2 bases, J lost 1 base, and 12 bases lay in between. CDR3 nucleotides: TGTGCCAGCAGTTACCGACTTAACAGGAGCAATCAGCCCCAGCATTTT. It yields the protein CASSYRLNRSNQPQHF.

This clone occurred once. The rearrangement uses TRBV19 and TRBJ1-1; D remains ambiguous. The CDR3 runs 14 residues. Per germline, CDR1 LNHDA and CDR2 SQIVND (reference sequence). Trimming shortened V by 3 bases and J by 10 bases, and 18 bases separated the two germline ends. The chain's CDR3 is CASSISGPMLGAFF. CDR3 sequence (DNA): TGTGCCAGTAGTATCAGTGGGCCAATGCTCGGAGCTTTCTTT.

This clone is a singleton in its sample. V gene TRBV19 combines with J gene TRBJ1-1; D unresolved. This CDR3 spans 13 amino acids. From germline, CDR1 is LNHDA and CDR2 SQIVND (reference sequence). Between the trimmed V and J ends, which lost 2 bases and 0 bases, there was a span of 4 bases. In DNA, the CDR3 is TGTGCCAGTAGTATACGGGTGAACACTGAAGCTTTCTTT. Its protein product is CASSIRVNTEAFF.

The chain combines TRBV11-2 with TRBJ2-1; 10 bases align to TRBD2. From germline, CDR1 is SGHAT and CDR2 FQNNGV. After removal of 5 bases from V and 5 bases from J, the junction contained 9 bases not matched to a gene. This CDR3 spans 16 amino acids. Here the CDR3 reads CASSLSRLAGHNEQFF. The CDR3 DNA is TGTGCCAGCAGCCTCTCCAGACTAGCGGGCCACAATGAGCAGTTCTTC.

This chain links TRBV30 with TRBJ2-3; D is perhaps TRBD1 (6 bases). Germline CDR1 and CDR2: GTSNPN and SVGIG (reference sequence). The CDR3 extends over 12 amino acids. V lost 5 bases, J lost 4 bases, and 10 bases lay in between. In DNA, the CDR3 is TGTGCCTGGGCAACAGGGTCAGATACGCAGTATTTT. This sequence encodes CAWATGSDTQYF.

This chain uses TRBV27 with TRBJ1-5, with D uncertain. From germline, CDR1 is MNHEY and CDR2 SMNVEV (reference sequence). The CDR3 contains 14 residues. V shed 8 bases and J shed 0 bases, with 11 bases lying between them. This chain's CDR3 is CASGRGLSNQPQHF. CDR3 in DNA: TGTGCCAGCGGGAGAGGGCTTAGCAATCAGCCCCAGCATTTT.